Sequencing of this T cell receptor (beta chain) was carried out in a study of glioma-infiltrating T cells. Regarding the study as a whole: CDR3 overlap between tissue and blood was very small. Tissue-blood divergence was below expectation in non-neoplastic patients, above in gliomas.

This clonotype was observed at least ten times. Its antigen is currently unknown. One end of the junction does not line up with germline, which may come from a read error. Amplification of TCR alpha and beta CDR3 regions from RNA used iRepertoire nested multiplex PCR. Input was 100-400 ng of tissue mRNA or PBMC total RNA. TCRdb re-analysed the multiplex PCR reads in MiXCR, keeping a single row per CDR3 protein. The sample has about 180,000 distinct CDR3 sequences; around 42% are singletons. The source material was glioma tissue, nonneoplastic brain tissue, or PBMCs (not recorded which). This receptor was obtained from a human donor with low-grade glioma or glioblastoma, undergoing nonglioma brain surgery, or in good health (not recorded which).

CDR3 sequence (DNA): TGTACCAGCAGTTATCCGAGACTAGCGGGGAACAATGAGCAGTTCTTC. The encoded protein is CTSSYPRLAGNNEQFF. The chain carries TRBV6-2 or TRBV6-3 and TRBJ2-1; 11 bases agree with TRBD2. In germline, CDR1 is MNHEY, CDR2 SVGEGT. The CDR3 extends over 16 amino acids.